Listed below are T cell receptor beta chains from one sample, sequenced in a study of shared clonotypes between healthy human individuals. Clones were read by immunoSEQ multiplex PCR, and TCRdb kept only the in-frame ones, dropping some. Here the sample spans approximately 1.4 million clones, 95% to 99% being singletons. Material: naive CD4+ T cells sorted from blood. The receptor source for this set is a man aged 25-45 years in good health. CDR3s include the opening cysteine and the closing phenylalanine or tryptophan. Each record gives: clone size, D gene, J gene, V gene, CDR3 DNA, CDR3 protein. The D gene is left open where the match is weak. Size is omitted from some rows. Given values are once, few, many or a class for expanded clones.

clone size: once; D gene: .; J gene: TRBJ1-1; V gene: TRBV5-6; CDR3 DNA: TGTGCCAGCAGCCCAAGCTCGACAGGGAACACTGAAGCTTTCTTT; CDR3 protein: CASSPSSTGNTEAFF
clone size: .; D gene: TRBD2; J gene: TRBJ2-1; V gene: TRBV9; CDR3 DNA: TGTGCCAGCAGCATGGGCGGGAGCTCCTACAATGAGCAGTTCTTC; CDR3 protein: CASSMGGSSYNEQFF
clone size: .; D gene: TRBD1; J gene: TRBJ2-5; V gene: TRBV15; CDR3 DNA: TGTGCCACCAGCAGAGAGTCTGGCTCCAGGGGGGAGACCCAGTACTTC; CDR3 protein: CATSRESGSRGETQYF
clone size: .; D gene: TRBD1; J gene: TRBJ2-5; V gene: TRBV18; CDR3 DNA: TGTGCCAGCTCACCAGGGACAGGGTTTCGTGAGACCCAGTACTTC; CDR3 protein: CASSPGTGFRETQYF
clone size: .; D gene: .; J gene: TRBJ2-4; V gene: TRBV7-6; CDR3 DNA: TGTGCCAGCAGCTTAAGTCAGAAAAACATTCAGTACTTC; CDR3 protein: CASSLSQKNIQYF
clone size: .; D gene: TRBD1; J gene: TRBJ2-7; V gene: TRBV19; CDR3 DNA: TGTGCCAGTAGTCGAGGACAGGGAAGCTACGAGCAGTACTTC; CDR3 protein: CASSRGQGSYEQYF
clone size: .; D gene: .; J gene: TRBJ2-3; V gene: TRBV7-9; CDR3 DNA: TGTGCCAGCAGCTTAGGTGGGGGGCAAGGTACGCAGTATTTT; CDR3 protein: CASSLGGGQGTQYF
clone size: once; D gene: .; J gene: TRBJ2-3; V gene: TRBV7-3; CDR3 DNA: TGTGCCAGCAGCAACAGGGCAGATACGCAGTATTTT; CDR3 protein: CASSNRADTQYF
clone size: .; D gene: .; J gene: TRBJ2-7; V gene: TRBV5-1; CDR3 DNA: TGCGCCAGCAGGTTGACCGTCTACGAGCAGTACTTC; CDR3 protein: CASRLTVYEQYF
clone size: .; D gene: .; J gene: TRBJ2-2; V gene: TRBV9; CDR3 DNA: TGTGCCAGCAGCGTAGGACTTGGGGAGCTGTTTTTT; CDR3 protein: CASSVGLGELFF
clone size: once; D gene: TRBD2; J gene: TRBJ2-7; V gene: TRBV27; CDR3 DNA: TGTGCCAGCAGTTTCGGGGGGGTCCCCTACGAGCAGTACTTC; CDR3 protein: CASSFGGVPYEQYF
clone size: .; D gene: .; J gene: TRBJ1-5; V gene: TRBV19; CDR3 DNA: TGTGCCAGTAGTATCGGGACGTGGAGCCATCAGCCCCAGCATTTT; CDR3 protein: CASSIGTWSHQPQHF
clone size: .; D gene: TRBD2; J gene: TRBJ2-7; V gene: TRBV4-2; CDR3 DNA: TGTGCCAGCAGTTCTCCTAGCGGTAGCTCCTACGAGCAGTACTTC; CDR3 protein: CASSSPSGSSYEQYF
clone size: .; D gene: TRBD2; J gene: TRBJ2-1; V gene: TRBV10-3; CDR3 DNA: TGTGCCATCAGTGTGGCCGGGAGGACCTACAATGAGCAGTTCTTC; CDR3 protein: CAISVAGRTYNEQFF
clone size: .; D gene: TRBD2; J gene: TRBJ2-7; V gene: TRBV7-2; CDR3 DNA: TGTGCCAGCAGTTACAATAGCGGGAAGTACGAGCAGTACTTC; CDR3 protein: CASSYNSGKYEQYF